These 10 T cell receptor beta chains share one sample of origin, sequenced in a study of blood T cells in healthy people across ages. With a J-beta primer mix and a sample-barcoded 5' primer, a second PCR ran roughly 6 to 11 cycles. From the 5' RACE reads, TCRdb called clonotypes with MiXCR, one entry per CDR3 protein. The sample comprises around 1,500,000 distinct CDR3 sequences, 28% of which are singletons, and 7.7% rests with the top ten. The specimen sequenced was blood. The receptor set was obtained from a woman in her 30s in good health.

This clonotype was detected ten times or more. The genes are TRBV7-3 and TRBJ2-1; unclear D gene. Germline loops: CDR1 SGHTA, CDR2 FQGTGA. The CDR3 spans 15 residues. V lost 2 bases and J 6 bases, leaving 14 bases between the germline ends. In nucleotides, the CDR3 is TGTGCCAGCAGCTTAGGGTCGGATTCTGGCAATGAGCAGTTCTTC. Its translation: CASSLGSDSGNEQFF.

This clonotype was detected ten times or more. The chain carries TRBV28 and TRBJ2-7; 9 bases match TRBD1. V shed 7 bases and J 1 base; nucleotides not matched to a gene: 8. In germline, CDR1 is MDHEN, CDR2 SYDVKM. The CDR3 length is 15 residues. The chain's CDR3 is CASNFRDRVSYEQYF. For the CDR3, the DNA is TGTGCCAGCAACTTTCGGGACAGGGTATCCTACGAGCAGTACTTC. The full variable domain, rest sourced from reference TRBV28 and TRBJ2-7, is DVKVTQSSRYLVKRTGEKVFLECVQDMDHENMFWYRQDPGLGLRLIYFSYDVKMKEKGDIPEGYSVSREKKERFSLILESASTNQTSMYLCASNFRDRVSYEQYFGPGTRLTVT.

CDR3 region: CSGRPWTSYNEQFF. CDR3 bases: TGCAGTGGGCGCCCTTGGACTAGCTACAATGAGCAGTTCTTC. The V call is TRBV20-1, the J call TRBJ2-1; TRBD2 matches at 7 bases. The CDR3 runs to 14 residues. CDR1 DFQATT and CDR2 SNEGSKA come from the germline V gene (reference sequence). With 7 bases clipped from V and 3 bases from J, the junction kept 9 bases outside the gene matches.

V gene TRBV5-1 combines with J gene TRBJ2-1, with D perhaps matching TRBD2 (5 bases). Matching the DNA end better, TRBJ2-7 makes the J call doubtful. Per germline, CDR1 SGHRS and CDR2 YFSETQ. The CDR3 contains 15 residues. CDR3 in amino acids: CASSFSGDLYNEQYF. In DNA, the CDR3 is TGCGCCAGCAGCTTCAGCGGAGACCTTTACAATGAGCAGTACTTC.

This clonotype was detected many times. The chain employs TRBV6-6 and TRBJ1-2; 9 bases line up with TRBD1. This CDR3 is 14 amino acids long. Losses at the gene ends were 6 bases for V and 5 bases for J; bases not matched to a gene: 7. In germline, CDR1 is MNHNY, CDR2 SVGAGI (reference sequence). The CDR3 loop is CASRLQGAGYGYTF. CDR3 DNA sequence: TGTGCCAGCAGACTACAGGGGGCAGGGTATGGCTACACCTTC.

In this sample, this clonotype turned up once. The chain uses TRBV7-2 and TRBJ2-1, with 7 bases lining up with TRBD2. J gave up 9 bases and V 5 bases, and 7 bases lay outside the gene matches. The germline V gene encodes CDR1 SGHTA and CDR2 FQGNSA. The CDR3 is 13 residues long. CDR3 protein: CASSRSGEPEQFF. CDR3 in DNA: TGTGCCAGCAGCCGGAGCGGGGAGCCTGAGCAGTTCTTC.

This chain joins TRBV7-3 and TRBJ2-6, with D possibly TRBD2 on 5 matching bases. The V end was cut by 0 bases, the J end by 1 base, with 10 bases between. Germline V gene data show CDR1 as SGHTA and CDR2 as FQGTGA. The CDR3 runs 17 residues. CDR3 in DNA: TGTGCCAGCAGCTTAACGGGCCCGGGGTCTGGGGCCAACGTCCTGACTTTC. As protein: CASSLTGPGSGANVLTF. Full variable domain (rest looked up from reference TRBV7-3 and TRBJ2-6): GAGVSQTPSNKVTEKGKYVELRCDPISGHTALYWYRQSLGQGPEFLIYFQGTGAADDSGLPNDRFFAVRPEGSVSTLKIQRTERGDSAVYLCASSLTGPGSGANVLTFGAGSRLTVL.

On this clonotype itself: Given a much more abundant clone one base away, this may be a read error. This rearrangement joins TRBV12-3 or TRBV12-4 to TRBJ2-6; D might be TRBD1 (5 bases). The CDR3 loop spans 16 amino acids. Written as DNA, the CDR3 is TGTGCCAGCAATGACTTACACTCTTCTGGGGCCAACGTCCCGACTTTC. Encoded protein: CASNDLHSSGANVPTF.

This clonotype has at least ten counts. The V and J genes are TRBV20-1 and TRBJ2-3; D gene uncertain. Germline V gene data show CDR1 as DFQATT and CDR2 as SNEGSKA (reference sequence). Trimming took 8 bases from V and 5 from J, leaving 17 bases between them. CDR3 length: 13 amino acids. The CDR3 is CSPNVRGGDTQYF. The DNA of the CDR3 is TGCAGTCCAAACGTACGCGGCGGAGATACGCAGTATTTT.

This clonotype was recorded a few times. The V call is TRBV29-1, the J call TRBJ2-7, with 8 bases aligning to TRBD1. CDR3 size: 14 residues. V shed 0 bases, J shed 3 bases, and the junction held 4 bases outside the gene matches. Germline lookup yields CDR1 SQVTM and CDR2 ANQGSEA. CDR3 in amino acids: CSVEEKQGGYEQYF. CDR3 nucleotide sequence: TGCAGCGTTGAAGAAAAACAGGGGGGCTACGAGCAGTACTTC.